A selection of T cell receptor beta chains follows, all from one sample in a study of T cells after posttransplantation cyclophosphamide. Measured with immunoSEQ multiplex PCR; TCRdb has only the in-frame clones, and not every one. The sample has 47,000 or so clones; about 90% are singletons. Material: PBMCs. These receptors originate from a woman aged 45-60 years in good health and a related stem cell transplant donor. Both conserved end residues are part of each CDR3. The D gene is left open where the match is weak. Clone sizes are given selectively: once, few, many, or a class where the clone is expanded.

j_call clone_size d_call v_call cdr3_aa cdr3_nt
TRBJ2-7 NA NA TRBV18 CASSLGHEQYF TGTGCCAGCTCTCTAGGCCACGAGCAGTACTTC
TRBJ2-7 NA NA TRBV19 CASSPSRATYEQYF TGTGCCAGTAGTCCGTCCAGGGCCACCTACGAGCAGTACTTC
TRBJ1-2 NA NA TRBV23-1 CASSQSGDTTHYGYTF TGCGCCAGCAGTCAATCAGGGGACACGACGCATTATGGCTACACCTTC
TRBJ1-1 NA TRBD1 TRBV5-8 CASSLEGTGATEAFF TGTGCCAGCAGCTTGGAGGGGACAGGGGCCACTGAAGCTTTCTTT
TRBJ2-7 NA NA TRBV7-9 CASSLAQSYEQYF TGTGCCAGCAGCTTAGCACAGTCCTACGAGCAGTACTTC
TRBJ2-7 NA TRBD2 TRBV28 CASNIRGRAWEQYF TGTGCCAGCAACATCCGCGGGAGGGCCTGGGAGCAGTACTTC
TRBJ2-3 NA TRBD2 TRBV10-1 CASSEGGSRSGDTQYF TGCGCCAGCAGTGAGGGCGGGAGCCGCAGTGGAGATACGCAGTATTTT
TRBJ2-2 NA NA TRBV10-3 CAISGGQIGVDTGELFF TGTGCCATCAGTGGGGGTCAGATCGGGGTGGACACCGGGGAGCTGTTTTTT
TRBJ2-5 NA NA TRBV27 CASRRLGWETQYF TGTGCCAGCAGACGACTTGGATGGGAGACCCAGTACTTC
TRBJ1-4 few TRBD1 TRBV6-1 CASSALDRVAF TGTGCCAGCAGTGCACTAGACAGGGTCGCGTTT
TRBJ1-5 NA TRBD1 TRBV6-1 CASSAGTGWNQPQHF TGTGCCAGCAGCGCCGGGACAGGGTGGAATCAGCCCCAGCATTTT
TRBJ1-2 NA TRBD1 TRBV5-1 CASSLGGQGYYGYTF TGCGCCAGCAGCTTGGGGGGACAGGGATACTATGGCTACACCTTC